The source of this T cell receptor beta chain is a study of cytomegalovirus exposure and HLA in healthy donors. The V gene lost 3 bases and the J gene lost 7 bases, with 25 bases spanning the gap. The CDR3 has 17 amino acids. Germline V gene data show CDR1 as MNHNS and CDR2 as SASEGT. Study-wide points: The number of N-insertions in an Asian-associated ancestry cluster was reportedly below the approximately 700-donor mean in a later analysis.

Regarding this clone: What it binds is unknown.

The PCR ran on 60 Vbeta and 13 Jbeta primers. The data were produced by immunoSEQ multiplex PCR, yet TCRdb's version contains in-frame clones alone and is incomplete. The sample has about 150,000 clones; roughly 80% are singletons. The TCR originated in a middle-aged woman in good health and CMV-seropositive. Sample: PBMCs. The chain is built from TRBV6-1 and TRBJ2-7; D possibly corresponds to TRBD1 (6 bases). CDR3 sequence (DNA): TGTGCCAGCAGTGACCGAGTTGGAGCAGGGGCCGGTCAGGAGCAGTACTTC. Protein sequence: CASSDRVGAGAGQEQYF.